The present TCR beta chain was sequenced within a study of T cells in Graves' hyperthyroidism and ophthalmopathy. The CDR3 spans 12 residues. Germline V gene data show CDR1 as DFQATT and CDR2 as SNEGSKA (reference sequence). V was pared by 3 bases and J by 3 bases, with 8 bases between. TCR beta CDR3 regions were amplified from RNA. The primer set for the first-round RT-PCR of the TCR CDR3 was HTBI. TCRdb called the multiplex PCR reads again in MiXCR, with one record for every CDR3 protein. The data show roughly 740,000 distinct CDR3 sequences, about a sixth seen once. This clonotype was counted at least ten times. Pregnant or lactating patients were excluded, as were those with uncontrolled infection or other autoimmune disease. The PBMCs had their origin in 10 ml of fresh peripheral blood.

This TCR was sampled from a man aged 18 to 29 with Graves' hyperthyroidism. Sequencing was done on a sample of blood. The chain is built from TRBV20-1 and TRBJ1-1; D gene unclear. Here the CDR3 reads CSAREWDTEAFF. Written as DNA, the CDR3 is TGCAGTGCTAGGGAGTGGGACACTGAAGCTTTCTTT.